Each of the 9 T cell receptor beta chains below was sequenced from the same sample in a study of CD8+ T cells in alopecia areata. Documented treatment: oral pan-JAK inhibitor, 5-10 mg twice daily. TCR sequencing used cDNA made by reverse transcription of extracted RNA. TCRdb's copy holds only in-frame clones and misses some; the assay was immunoSEQ multiplex PCR. The profile covers a few hundred thousand clones, with approximately 70% appearing a single time and 0.95% to 1.5% taken by the ten largest. The sample was CD4+ T cells sorted from blood, taken at week 44, from a patient treated with tofacitinib. The origin of the receptors is a human donor with alopecia areata.

The V gene is TRBV29-1, the J gene TRBJ1-1, with a possible D match to TRBD1 (6 bases). Germline CDR1 and CDR2: SQVTM and ANQGSEA. The germline V and J ends were trimmed by 7 bases and 6 bases, with 9 bases remaining between them. The CDR3 has 10 amino acids. CDR3 protein: CSAQGPEAFF. CDR3 nucleotides: TGCAGCGCACAGGGCCCTGAAGCTTTCTTT. Filled out from reference TRBV29-1 and TRBJ1-1, the complete variable domain reads SAVISQKPSRDICQRGTSLTIQCQVDSQVTMMFWYRQQPGQSLTLIATANQGSEATYESGFVIDKFPISRPNLTFSTLTVSNMSPEDSSIYLCSAQGPEAFFGQGTRLTVV.

V gene TRBV2 combines with J gene TRBJ1-2, with TRBD1 as a possible D gene (5 bases). CDR3 length equals 14 residues. Trimming shortened V by 1 base and J by 7 bases, and 13 bases separated the two germline ends. Germline V gene data show CDR1 as SNHLY and CDR2 as FYNNEI. In nucleotides, the CDR3 is TGTGCCAGCAGTGAAGGCTTCAGGGCGGCTGGCTACACCTTC. Its translation: CASSEGFRAAGYTF.

This chain uses TRBV18 with TRBJ2-7; 8 bases align to TRBD1. CDR1 and CDR2 (germline): KGHSH, LQKENI. The CDR3 loop spans 17 amino acids. The trim removed 2 bases at V and 3 bases at J, leaving 12 bases unmatched. CDR3 nucleotides: TGTGCCAGCTCACCAAAGTCCCCGGCAGGGGGCAACTACGAGCAGTACTTC. This codes for CASSPKSPAGGNYEQYF.

This clone was observed once. The chain has TRBV7-3 and TRBJ2-2, with D hard to call. Trimming left V 4 bases short and J 6 bases short, with 6 bases between. The CDR3 sequence is 12 residues long. Looked up from germline, CDR1 is SGHTA and CDR2 is FQGTGA. CDR3 DNA sequence: TGTGCCAGCAGCTCCTCCCCCGGGGAGCTGTTTTTT. Translated, it gives CASSSSPGELFF.

The chain uses TRBV9 and TRBJ2-3; TRBD1 or TRBD2 may be the D gene (5 bases each). The V and J ends lost 2 bases and 2 bases respectively, with 15 bases between them. This CDR3 has 16 amino acids. The germline V gene has CDR1 SGDLS and CDR2 YYNGEE. In nucleotides, the CDR3 is TGTGCCAGCAGCGTGTCCGGGACCGGATCCACAGATACGCAGTATTTT. Translation gives CASSVSGTGSTDTQYF.

The chain carries TRBV2 and TRBJ1-2; D is perhaps TRBD1 (6 bases). Trimming took 6 bases from V and 0 from J, leaving 11 bases between them. Germline V gene lookup returns CDR1 SNHLY and CDR2 FYNNEI. The CDR3 is 14 amino acids. The CDR3 here is CASSREGANYGYTF. CDR3 DNA: TGTGCCAGCAGCCGGGAGGGGGCTAACTATGGCTACACCTTC. Complete variable domain (other parts from reference TRBV2 and TRBJ1-2): EPEVTQTPSHQVTQMGQEVILRCVPISNHLYFYWYRQILGQKVEFLVSFYNNEISEKSEIFDDQFSVERPDGSNFTLKIRSTKLEDSAMYFCASSREGANYGYTFGSGTRLTVV.

This clone occurred a few times. The chain combines TRBV11-2 with TRBJ1-5; no firm D call. Germline-derived CDR1 and CDR2 are SGHAT and FQNNGV. The CDR3 has 13 amino acids. V lost 1 base and J lost 8, with 9 bases in between. Written as DNA, the CDR3 is TGTGCCAGCAGCTTAGGTGGTAAGGAGCCCCAGCATTTT. Protein sequence: CASSLGGKEPQHF.

This chain links TRBV9 with TRBJ1-2, with TRBD1 identical over 7 bases. Germline V gives CDR1 SGDLS, CDR2 YYNGEE. V was clipped by 3 bases and J by 5 bases; unmatched bases: 7. The CDR3 has 14 amino acids. In DNA, the CDR3 is TGTGCCAGCAGCGCGGGGACAGTGGGATATGGCTACACCTTC. Its translation is CASSAGTVGYGYTF.

The chain is built from TRBV7-3 and TRBJ2-3; 9 nucleotides line up with TRBD2. The CDR3 contains 14 residues. V shed 4 bases, J shed 5 bases, and the junction held 4 bases outside the gene matches. Looked up from germline, CDR1 is SGHTA and CDR2 is FQGTGA. CDR3: CASSSRGGGDTQYF. In nucleotides, the CDR3 is TGTGCCAGCAGCTCGCGGGGGGGCGGAGATACGCAGTATTTT.